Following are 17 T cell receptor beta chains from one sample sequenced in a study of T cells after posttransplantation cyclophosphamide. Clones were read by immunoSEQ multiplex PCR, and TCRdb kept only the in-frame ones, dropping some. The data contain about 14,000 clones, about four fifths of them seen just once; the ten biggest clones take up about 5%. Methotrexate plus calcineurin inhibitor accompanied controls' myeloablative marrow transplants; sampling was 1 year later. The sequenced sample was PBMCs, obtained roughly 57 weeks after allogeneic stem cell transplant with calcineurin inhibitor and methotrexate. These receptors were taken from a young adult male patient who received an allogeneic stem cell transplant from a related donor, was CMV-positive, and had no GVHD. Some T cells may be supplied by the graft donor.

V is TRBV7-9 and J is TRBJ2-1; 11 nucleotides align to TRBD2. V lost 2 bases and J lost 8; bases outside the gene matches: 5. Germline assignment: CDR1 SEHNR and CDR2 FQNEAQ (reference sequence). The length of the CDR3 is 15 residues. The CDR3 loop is CASSLSSGRFDEQFF. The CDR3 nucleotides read TGTGCCAGCAGCTTATCTAGCGGGAGGTTCGATGAGCAGTTCTTC.

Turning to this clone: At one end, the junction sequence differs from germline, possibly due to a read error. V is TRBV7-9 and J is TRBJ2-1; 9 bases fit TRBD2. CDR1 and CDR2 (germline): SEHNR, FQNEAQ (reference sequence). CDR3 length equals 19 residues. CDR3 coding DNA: TGTGCCAGCAGCTCCAGGGACAGCCTACTAGCGGGCTTTTACAGTGAGCAGTTCTTC. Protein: CASSSRDSLLAGFYSEQFF.

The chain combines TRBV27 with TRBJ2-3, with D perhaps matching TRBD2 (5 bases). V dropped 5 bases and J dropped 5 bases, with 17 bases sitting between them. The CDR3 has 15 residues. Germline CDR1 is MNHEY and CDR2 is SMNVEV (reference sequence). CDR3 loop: CASSETIPNIDTQYF. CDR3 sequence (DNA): TGTGCCAGCAGTGAGACTATTCCGAACATAGATACGCAGTATTTT.

CDR3 sequence: CASSRTGGQGRSYGYTF. The CDR3 region has the DNA TGTGCCAGCAGCCGAACTGGGGGACAGGGTAGGAGCTATGGCTACACCTTC. The chain links TRBV4-2 to TRBJ1-2; 9 bases are a match to TRBD1. Germline assignment: CDR1 LGHNA and CDR2 YNFKEQ. The V gene end was trimmed by 4 bases and the J gene end by 4 bases; junction bases not matched to a gene: 13. The CDR3 runs 17 residues.

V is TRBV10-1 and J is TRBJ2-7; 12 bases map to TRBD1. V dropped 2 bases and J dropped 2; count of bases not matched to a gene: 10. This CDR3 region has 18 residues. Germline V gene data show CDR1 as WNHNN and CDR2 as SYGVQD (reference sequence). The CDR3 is CASSETLMGQGAPYEQYF. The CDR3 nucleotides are TGCGCCAGCAGTGAGACACTGATGGGACAGGGGGCTCCCTACGAGCAGTACTTC.

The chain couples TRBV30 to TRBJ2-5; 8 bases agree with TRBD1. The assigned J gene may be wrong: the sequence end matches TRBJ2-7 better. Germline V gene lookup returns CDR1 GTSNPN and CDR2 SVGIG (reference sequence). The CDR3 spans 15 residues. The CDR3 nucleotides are TGTGCCTACGACACCCGGGACAGGATTTCCTACGAGCAGTACTTC. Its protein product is CAYDTRDRISYEQYF.

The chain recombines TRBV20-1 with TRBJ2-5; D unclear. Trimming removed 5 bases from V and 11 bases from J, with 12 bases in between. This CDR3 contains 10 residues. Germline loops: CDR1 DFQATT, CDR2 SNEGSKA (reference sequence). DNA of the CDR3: TGCAGTGCTGGCACTAAGGAGCAGTACTTC. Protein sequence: CSAGTKEQYF.

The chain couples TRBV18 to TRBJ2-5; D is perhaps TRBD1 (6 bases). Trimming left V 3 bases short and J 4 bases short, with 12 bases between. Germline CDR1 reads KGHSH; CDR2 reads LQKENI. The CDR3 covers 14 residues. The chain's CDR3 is CASSPSQGAETQYF. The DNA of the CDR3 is TGTGCCAGCTCACCCTCACAGGGAGCAGAGACCCAGTACTTC.

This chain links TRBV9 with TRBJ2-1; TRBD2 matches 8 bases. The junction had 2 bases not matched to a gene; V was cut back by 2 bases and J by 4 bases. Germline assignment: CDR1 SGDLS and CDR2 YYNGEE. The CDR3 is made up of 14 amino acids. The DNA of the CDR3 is TGTGCCAGCAGCGTCGGGACTAGGTACAATGAGCAGTTCTTC. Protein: CASSVGTRYNEQFF.

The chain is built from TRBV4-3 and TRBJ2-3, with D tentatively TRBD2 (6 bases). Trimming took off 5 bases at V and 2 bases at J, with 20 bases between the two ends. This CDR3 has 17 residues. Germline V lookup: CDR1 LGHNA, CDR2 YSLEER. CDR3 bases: TGCGCCAGCAGCTCCGGGGTCGTGCGGGATAACACAGATACGCAGTATTTT. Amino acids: CASSSGVVRDNTDTQYF.

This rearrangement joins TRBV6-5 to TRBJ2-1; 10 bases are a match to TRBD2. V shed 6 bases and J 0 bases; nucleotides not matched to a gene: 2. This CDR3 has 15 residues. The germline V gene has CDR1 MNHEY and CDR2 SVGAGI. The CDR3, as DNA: TGTGCCAGCAGCCCTAGCGGGAGCTCCTACAATGAGCAGTTCTTC. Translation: CASSPSGSSYNEQFF.

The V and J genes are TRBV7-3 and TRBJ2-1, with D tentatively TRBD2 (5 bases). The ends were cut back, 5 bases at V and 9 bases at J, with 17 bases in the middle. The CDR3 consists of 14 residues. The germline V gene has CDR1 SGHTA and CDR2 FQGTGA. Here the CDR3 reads CASSPSLPGSEQFF. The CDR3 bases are TGTGCCAGCAGCCCTTCTTTACCGGGGAGTGAGCAGTTCTTC.

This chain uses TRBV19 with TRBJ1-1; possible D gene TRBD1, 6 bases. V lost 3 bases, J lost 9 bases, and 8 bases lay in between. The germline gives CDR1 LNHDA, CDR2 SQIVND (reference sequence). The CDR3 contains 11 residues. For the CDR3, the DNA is TGTGCCAGTAGTATGGGGGCCCAAGCTTTCTTT. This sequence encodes CASSMGAQAFF.

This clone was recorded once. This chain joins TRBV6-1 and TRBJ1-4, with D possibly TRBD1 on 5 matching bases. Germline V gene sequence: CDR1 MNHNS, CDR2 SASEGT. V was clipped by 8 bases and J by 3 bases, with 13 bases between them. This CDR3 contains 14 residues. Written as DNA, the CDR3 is TGTGCCAGCGGTGCTGGGGGGTCTAATGAAAAACTGTTTTTT. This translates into CASGAGGSNEKLFF.

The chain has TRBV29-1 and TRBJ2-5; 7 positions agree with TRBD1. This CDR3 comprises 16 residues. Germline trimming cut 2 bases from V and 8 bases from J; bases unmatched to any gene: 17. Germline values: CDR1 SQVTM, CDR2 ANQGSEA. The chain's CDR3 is CSVERFGTASRDTQYF. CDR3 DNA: TGCAGCGTTGAACGGTTTGGGACAGCATCAAGAGATACCCAGTACTTC.

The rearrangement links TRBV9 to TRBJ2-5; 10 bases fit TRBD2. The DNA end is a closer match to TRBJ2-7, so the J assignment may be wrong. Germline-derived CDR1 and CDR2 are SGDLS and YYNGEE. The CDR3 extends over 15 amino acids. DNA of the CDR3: TGTGCCAGCAGCGTAGGTAGCGGGAGGTCCTACGAGCAGTACTTC. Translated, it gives CASSVGSGRSYEQYF.

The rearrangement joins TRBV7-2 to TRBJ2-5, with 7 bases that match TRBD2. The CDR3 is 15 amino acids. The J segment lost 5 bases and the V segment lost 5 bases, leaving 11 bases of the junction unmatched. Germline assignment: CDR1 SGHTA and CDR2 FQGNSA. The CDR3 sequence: CASSPGSGILETQYF. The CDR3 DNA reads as TGTGCCAGCAGCCCGGGCAGCGGGATACTGGAGACCCAGTACTTC.